A selection of T cell receptor beta chains follows, all from one sample in a study of blood T cell repertoires in COVID-19. TCRdb's table, derived via immunoSEQ multiplex PCR, lists solely in-frame clones and lacks some. The table includes 200,000 to 300,000 clones, around 92% detected once. The sample was peripheral blood. These TCRs come from a person under 35 with COVID-19, enrolled during active disease. Both conserved end residues are part of each CDR3. D genes are given only for firm matches. Clone size, where shown, is once, few, many, or a class for clones that have expanded.

>TRBV6-1|-|-|TRBJ2-2
CASSDLGQNTGELFF
TGTGCCAGCAGTGATCTGGGACAGAACACCGGGGAGCTGTTTTTT
>TRBV9|once|-|TRBJ2-7
CASSVAPGSIYEQYF
TGTGCCAGCAGCGTAGCTCCAGGGTCTATCTACGAGCAGTACTTC
>TRBV24-1|-|-|TRBJ1-5
CATSESQDSPSQPQHF
TGTGCCACCAGTGAATCGCAGGACAGTCCCTCTCAGCCCCAGCATTTT
>TRBV7-2|-|-|TRBJ2-7
CASSLGQVYEQYF
TGTGCCAGCAGCTTAGGACAGGTCTACGAGCAGTACTTC
>TRBV19|-|-|TRBJ2-7
CASSPSRGYEQYF
TGTGCCAGTAGTCCCTCCCGGGGATACGAGCAGTACTTC
>TRBV5-1|-|TRBD1|TRBJ1-1
CASSLGTGNTEAFF
TGCGCCAGCAGCCTAGGGACAGGGAACACTGAAGCTTTCTTT
>TRBV27|few|TRBD2|TRBJ2-2
CASSLRRGLAVTGELFF
TGTGCCAGCAGTTTAAGGCGAGGACTAGCGGTCACCGGGGAGCTGTTTTTT
>TRBV5-1|-|-|TRBJ2-5
CASRPDTEETQYF
TGCGCCAGCAGACCGGACACCGAAGAGACCCAGTACTTC
>TRBV16|-|TRBD1|TRBJ1-5
CASSPPGTANQPQHF
TGTGCCAGCAGCCCCCCCGGGACAGCCAATCAGCCCCAGCATTTT
>TRBV5-1|-|-|TRBJ2-7
CASSLVTEDYEQYF
TGCGCCAGCAGCTTGGTTACAGAAGACTACGAGCAGTACTTC
>TRBV7-2|-|-|TRBJ2-2
CASSPGTFRPGELFF
TGTGCCAGCAGCCCAGGGACTTTTCGGCCCGGGGAGCTGTTTTTT
>TRBV5-1|-|-|TRBJ2-7
CASSYTGEQYF
TGCGCCAGCAGCTATACGGGCGAGCAGTACTTC
>TRBV2|-|TRBD2|TRBJ2-7
CASRWTSGRYEQYF
TGTGCCAGCCGTTGGACTAGCGGGAGATACGAGCAGTACTTC
>TRBV5-1|-|TRBD1|TRBJ1-2
CASSLGQGSYGYTF
TGCGCCAGCAGCTTGGGACAGGGGTCCTATGGCTACACCTTC
>TRBV7-9|-|TRBD2|TRBJ2-3
CASSSIAGGWTDTQYF
TGTGCCAGCAGCTCTATAGCGGGAGGGTGGACAGATACGCAGTATTTT
>TRBV7-2|-|TRBD2|TRBJ2-3
CASSLAGGLVGDTQYF
TGTGCCAGCAGCTTAGCGGGGGGACTAGTAGGGGATACGCAGTATTTT
>TRBV19|-|TRBD2|TRBJ2-3
CASSSWAGVTSADTQYF
TGTGCCAGTAGCTCCTGGGCGGGAGTGACCTCGGCAGATACGCAGTATTTT
>TRBV6-1|-|-|TRBJ2-5
CASSEQGLKTQYF
TGTGCCAGCAGTGAACAGGGATTGAAGACCCAGTACTTC
>TRBV7-9|-|TRBD1|TRBJ1-2
CASSSPQGVYGYTF
TGTGCCAGCAGTTCCCCTCAGGGGGTCTATGGCTACACCTTC
>TRBV11-2|-|-|TRBJ2-5
CASSLELLKETQYF
TGTGCCAGCAGCTTAGAGCTATTGAAAGAGACCCAGTACTTC
>TRBV2|-|-|TRBJ1-6
CASSSDSRSPLHF
TGTGCCAGCAGCTCCGACAGTCGCTCACCCCTCCACTTT
>TRBV25-1|-|-|TRBJ1-4
CASSEIGQGREKLFF
TGTGCCAGCAGTGAAATTGGGCAGGGTAGGGAAAAACTGTTTTTT
>TRBV19|-|TRBD2|TRBJ2-2
CASSAGLAGVGPGELFF
TGTGCCAGTAGTGCGGGACTAGCGGGAGTCGGGCCCGGGGAGCTGTTTTTT
>TRBV4-1|-|-|TRBJ2-5
CASSGRPGLETQYF
TGCGCCAGCAGCGGACGCCCGGGACTAGAGACCCAGTACTTC
>TRBV3-1/TRBV3-2|-|TRBD2|TRBJ2-1
CASRAGRESEQFF
TGTGCCAGCAGGGCGGGGAGGGAGTCCGAGCAGTTCTTC
>TRBV6-1|once|-|TRBJ1-6
CASSEGDSNNSPLHF
TGTGCCAGCAGTGAGGGGGACTCAAATAATTCACCCCTCCACTTT
>TRBV12-5|-|TRBD1|TRBJ2-1
CASGARTGGLNEQFF
TGTGCTAGTGGTGCCCGGACAGGGGGCTTGAATGAGCAGTTCTTC
>TRBV30|-|TRBD1|TRBJ1-1
CAWQGQPNTEAFF
TGTGCCTGGCAGGGACAGCCCAACACTGAAGCTTTCTTT
>TRBV4-2|once|-|TRBJ1-1
CASSQEAGNTEAFF
TGTGCCAGCAGCCAAGAAGCAGGGAACACTGAAGCTTTCTTT
>TRBV7-2|-|-|TRBJ1-5
CASSLRGGWEPQHF
TGTGCCAGCAGCTTAAGGGGGGGCTGGGAGCCCCAGCATTTT
>TRBV19|-|-|TRBJ1-3
CASSIKFGSGGQGNTIYF
TGTGCCAGTAGTATCAAGTTCGGTTCCGGTGGACAAGGAAACACCATATATTTT